A single sample gave rise to the 32 T cell receptor beta chains below, sequenced in a study of blood T cell repertoires in COVID-19. The table came from immunoSEQ multiplex PCR; TCRdb's copy has only in-frame clones and leaves some out. This table holds 250,000 to 300,000 clones, over 65% found once. Input material: peripheral blood. All receptors come from a man aged 60 to 69 who had recovered from COVID-19.

The rearrangement links TRBV28 to TRBJ1-3; tentative D call: TRBD1 (5 bases). The germline V and J ends were trimmed by 2 bases and 4 bases, with 12 bases remaining between them. From germline, CDR1 is MDHEN and CDR2 SYDVKM. This CDR3 has 15 amino acids. In nucleotides, the CDR3 is TGTGCCAGCAGTTTACCCGCGGGGCAAGGAAACACCATATATTTT. Its translation is CASSLPAGQGNTIYF.

J is TRBJ2-7 and V is TRBV3-1 (or the pseudogene TRBV3-2); 12 bases map to TRBD2. After removal of 3 bases from V and 12 bases from J, the junction contained 9 bases not matched to a gene. Germline V gene lookup returns CDR1 LGHDT and CDR2 YNNKEL (reference sequence). CDR3 size: 14 residues. The CDR3 DNA reads TGTGCCAGCAGCCAGACTAGCGGGGGACCCGGCTTGTACTTC. Its protein product is CASSQTSGGPGLYF.

The chain combines TRBV7-9 with TRBJ2-3; D is perhaps TRBD2 (5 bases). V was cut by 2 bases and J by 0 bases, with 6 bases left in between. The germline V gene encodes CDR1 SEHNR and CDR2 FQNEAQ (reference sequence). There are 14 residues in the CDR3. CDR3 nucleotides: TGTGCCAGCAGCTTAAGAGGGAGCACAGATACGCAGTATTTT. As protein: CASSLRGSTDTQYF.

The chain joins TRBV30 to TRBJ2-2; D possibly corresponds to TRBD1 (6 bases). CDR3 length: 13 residues. Germline V gene sequence: CDR1 GTSNPN, CDR2 SVGIG (reference sequence). Trimming took 0 bases from V and 7 from J, leaving 9 bases between them. CDR3 nucleotide sequence: TGTGCCTGGAGTGTAGGACAGAACGGGGAGCTGTTTTTT. Translated, it gives CAWSVGQNGELFF. Together with reference TRBV30 and TRBJ2-2, the CDR3 gives the full variable domain: SQTIHQWPATLVQPVGSPLSLECTVEGTSNPNLYWYRQAAGRGLQLLFYSVGIGQISSEVPQNLSASRPQDRQFILSSKKLLLSDSGFYLCAWSVGQNGELFFGEGSRLTVL.

This chain uses TRBV2 with TRBJ2-3, with 11 bases lining up with TRBD2. This CDR3 spans 16 amino acids. Per germline, CDR1 SNHLY and CDR2 FYNNEI. Trimming removed 9 bases from V and 6 bases from J; junction bases left unmatched: 14. The CDR3 loop reads CARGTGTSGLRDTQYF. The CDR3 bases are TGTGCCAGAGGAACAGGGACTAGCGGTCTGAGGGATACGCAGTATTTT.

The genes are TRBV6-5 and TRBJ1-1, with a tentative D call TRBD1 (6 bases). Germline V gives CDR1 MNHEY, CDR2 SVGAGI. Trimming removed 6 bases at V and 5 bases at J, with 16 bases between. This CDR3 contains 14 residues. The CDR3 region is CASRNSQGRTEAFF. CDR3 sequence (DNA): TGTGCCAGCAGGAACTCTCAGGGGCGGACTGAAGCTTTCTTT.

The chain uses TRBV5-1 and TRBJ1-6, with D uncertain. The germline V gene encodes CDR1 SGHRS and CDR2 YFSETQ. V lost 0 bases and J 8 bases, leaving 12 bases between the germline ends. This CDR3 is 15 amino acids long. The CDR3 loop is CASSLAGDGDSPLHF. The CDR3 bases are TGCGCCAGCAGCTTGGCCGGCGACGGGGATTCACCCCTCCACTTT.

The chain joins TRBV9 to TRBJ1-2; possibly TRBD1 for D (5 bases). Germline CDR1 and CDR2: SGDLS and YYNGEE. The CDR3 length is 15 residues. V was trimmed by 0 bases and J by 8 bases, leaving 17 bases between them. The DNA for the CDR3 is TGTGCCAGCAGCGTAGATCGGGGGGTCATAGGCGGCTACACCTTC. Its translation: CASSVDRGVIGGYTF.

This chain links TRBV10-3 with TRBJ2-3, with TRBD1 matching over 10 bases. CDR3 length: 20 residues. The junction had 20 bases not matched to a gene; V was cut back by 6 bases and J by 2 bases. Germline V gives CDR1 ENHRY, CDR2 SYGVKD. The CDR3 loop is CAIRERMFGSGQGNTDTQYF. As DNA, the CDR3 is TGTGCCATCAGAGAAAGGATGTTCGGATCGGGACAGGGGAACACAGATACGCAGTATTTT.

This clone was detected only a few times. Here the CDR3 DNA reads TGTGCCAGCAGCCAGATGACAAGCCGGGGCGAGCAGTACTTC. It is translated as CASSQMTSRGEQYF. The chain recombines TRBV2 with TRBJ2-7; TRBD2 is a possible D gene (5 bases). CDR3 size: 14 residues. The germline gives CDR1 SNHLY, CDR2 FYNNEI. V lost 6 bases, J lost 6 bases, and 18 bases lay in between.

This sequence joins TRBV2 and TRBJ1-1; TRBD1 matches 7 bases. CDR1 is SNHLY and CDR2 is FYNNEI in the germline V gene. With V trimmed by 6 bases and J by 2 bases, 6 bases remained unmatched. This CDR3 is built from 14 residues. The DNA of the CDR3 is TGTGCCAGCAGCGCTCAAGGGGGCAACACTGAAGCTTTCTTT. Its translation is CASSAQGGNTEAFF.

The V gene is TRBV7-6, the J gene TRBJ2-7; a possible D gene is TRBD2 (5 bases). The CDR3 is 15 residues long. V was cut by 2 bases and J by 0 bases, with 11 bases left in between. CDR1 is SGHVS, CDR2 FNYEAQ, per germline. The CDR3 region is CASSLSDSTSYEQYF. CDR3 in DNA: TGTGCCAGCAGCTTATCGGACTCTACCTCCTACGAGCAGTACTTC. The whole variable domain, filled in from reference TRBV7-6 and TRBJ2-7, reads GAGVSQSPRYKVTKRGQDVALRCDPISGHVSLYWYRQALGQGPEFLTYFNYEAQQDKSGLPNDRFSAERPEGSISTLTIQRTEQRDSAMYRCASSLSDSTSYEQYFGPGTRLTVT.

This clone has only one observation. This CDR3 reads CASSISGRSYTF. The CDR3 DNA follows: TGTGCCAGCAGTATTTCGGGGAGGAGCTACACCTTC. This sequence joins TRBV25-1 and TRBJ1-2; D gene unclear. The CDR3 consists of 12 residues. Germline CDR1 and CDR2: MGHDK and SYGVNS. The ends were cut back, 5 bases at V and 9 bases at J, with 13 bases in the middle.

The chain couples TRBV5-6 to TRBJ1-5, with TRBD1 matching 8 bases. Unmatched junction bases numbered 10, after V lost 1 base and J lost 4 bases. The CDR3 has 17 amino acids. The germline V gene has CDR1 SGHDT and CDR2 YYEEEE. CDR3 loop: CASSLRSRGRLNQPQHF. The CDR3 DNA follows: TGTGCCAGCAGCTTGAGGTCCAGGGGGCGATTGAATCAGCCCCAGCATTTT.

The chain couples TRBV7-6 to TRBJ2-2; 12 nucleotides line up with TRBD2. The germline V gene encodes CDR1 SGHVS and CDR2 FNYEAQ. The CDR3 has 16 amino acids. V lost 4 bases to trimming and J lost 4 bases; unmatched junction nucleotides: 4. The CDR3 bases are TGTGCCAGCAGCTACACTAGCGGGAGGATCACCGGGGAGCTGTTTTTT. Translating gives CASSYTSGRITGELFF.

The CDR3 is CASSREGDPNEKLFF. The CDR3, as DNA: TGCGCCAGCAGCCGGGAGGGGGACCCTAATGAAAAACTGTTTTTT. The chain has TRBV5-1 and TRBJ1-4; possibly TRBD1 for D (6 bases). V was cut by 4 bases and J by 3 bases, with 13 bases left in between. Germline assignment: CDR1 SGHRS and CDR2 YFSETQ. CDR3 size: 15 residues.

The J gene is TRBJ2-1, the V gene TRBV6-5; unclear D gene. The CDR3 consists of 13 residues. CDR1 MNHEY and CDR2 SVGAGI come from the germline V gene. V lost 6 bases and J lost 7, with 13 bases in between. CDR3 amino acids: CASSLLPLNEQFF. In nucleotides, the CDR3 is TGTGCCAGCAGCCTTCTCCCACTTAATGAGCAGTTCTTC.

The chain employs TRBV7-9 and TRBJ1-5, with D hard to call. The length of the CDR3 is 14 residues. Trimming took 5 bases from V and 2 from J, leaving 10 bases between them. The germline gives CDR1 SEHNR, CDR2 FQNEAQ (reference sequence). The DNA for the CDR3 is TGTGCCAGCAGCCCCCTCGGTGGCAATCAGCCCCAGCATTTT. Encoded protein: CASSPLGGNQPQHF.

This CDR3 is CASTRDRRNTEAFF. The CDR3 nucleotides read TGTGCCAGCACCCGGGACAGGAGGAACACTGAAGCTTTCTTT. The rearrangement links TRBV6-6 to TRBJ1-1; 8 nucleotides match TRBD1. The CDR3 is made up of 14 amino acids. CDR1 and CDR2 (germline): MNHNY, SVGAGI (reference sequence). With V trimmed by 7 bases and J by 1 base, 5 bases remained unmatched.

Remarks on this clone: Other DNA sequences in the same sample also yield this CDR3. The gene calls are TRBV7-9 and TRBJ1-4; 7 nucleotides align to TRBD1. V lost 4 bases and J lost 5; bases outside the gene matches: 4. Germline V CDR1 and CDR2: SEHNR, FQNEAQ (reference sequence). The CDR3 has 14 amino acids. CDR3 region: CASSSGQPNEKLFF. CDR3 DNA sequence: TGTGCCAGCAGCTCGGGACAGCCGAATGAAAAACTGTTTTTT.

The chain recombines TRBV6-5 with TRBJ1-2; D might be TRBD1 (6 bases). This CDR3 is built from 12 residues. Trimming removed 6 bases from V and 6 bases from J, with 11 bases in between. Germline V gene lookup returns CDR1 MNHEY and CDR2 SVGAGI. CDR3 protein: CASRVAGDGYTF. CDR3 coding DNA: TGTGCCAGCAGGGTCGCAGGGGATGGCTACACCTTC.

This chain connects TRBV29-1 to TRBJ1-1, with D perhaps matching TRBD1 (5 bases). Germline V gives CDR1 SQVTM, CDR2 ANQGSEA. The CDR3 is made up of 12 amino acids. Trimming took off 8 bases at V and 6 bases at J, with 16 bases between the two ends. The CDR3 nucleotides read TGCAGCACTGTAGGGGTAGAGGCTGAAGCTTTCTTT. Encoded protein: CSTVGVEAEAFF.

The CDR3 sequence: CASSQGGTGDQETQYF. In nucleotides, the CDR3 is TGTGCCAGCAGCCAAGGCGGGACAGGGGACCAAGAGACCCAGTACTTC. V gene TRBV14 combines with J gene TRBJ2-5, with 10 bases identical to TRBD1. CDR1 is SGHDN, CDR2 FVKESK, per germline. V gave up 1 base and J gave up 0 bases; unmatched junction bases: 2. CDR3 length: 16 amino acids.

V usage is TRBV12-3 or TRBV12-4 and J usage is TRBJ1-5, with 7 bases that match TRBD1. The CDR3 sequence is 13 residues long. With 5 bases clipped from V and 4 bases from J, the junction kept 2 bases outside the gene matches. The CDR3 DNA is TGTGCCAGCAGTAGGACAGGTAATCAGCCCCAGCATTTT. Its protein product is CASSRTGNQPQHF.

Concerning this clone: The same CDR3 is also encoded by other DNA sequences in this sample. J is TRBJ2-3 and V is TRBV18; 7 nucleotides agree with TRBD1. V was clipped by 2 bases and J by 0 bases; unmatched bases: 2. The CDR3 runs 15 residues. Germline V gene data show CDR1 as KGHSH and CDR2 as LQKENI. The CDR3: CASSPSRGSTDTQYF. The CDR3, as DNA: TGTGCCAGCTCACCATCCAGGGGGAGCACAGATACGCAGTATTTT.

The genes are TRBV7-8 and TRBJ1-3; 7 nucleotides agree with TRBD1. J was trimmed by 2 bases and V by 5 bases; bases with no gene match: 3. Germline CDR1 reads SGHVS; CDR2 reads FQNEAQ. The CDR3 has 14 residues. The CDR3 is CASSNDRAGNTIYF. The CDR3 DNA follows: TGTGCCAGCAGCAACGACAGGGCTGGAAACACCATATATTTT.

CDR3 sequence (DNA): TGTGCCAGCAGCCAAGGTCGGACTGAAGCTTTCTTT. Translation: CASSQGRTEAFF. The chain carries TRBV4-2 and TRBJ1-1; no reliable D call. Germline values: CDR1 LGHNA, CDR2 YNFKEQ. The CDR3 extends over 12 amino acids. V was cut by 1 base and J by 5 bases, with 5 bases left in between.

The genes are TRBV6-5 and TRBJ1-2, with 7 positions matching TRBD1. Germline assignment: CDR1 MNHEY and CDR2 SVGAGI. This CDR3 is 16 amino acids long. After removal of 3 bases from V and 8 bases from J, the junction contained 15 bases not matched to a gene. CDR3 DNA: TGTGCCAGCAGTTATACTTCTCCTGCGACAGGGAACGGCTACACCTTC. It specifies CASSYTSPATGNGYTF.

The chain couples TRBV19 to TRBJ2-1; 8 bases match TRBD2. The germline V gene encodes CDR1 LNHDA and CDR2 SQIVND (reference sequence). This CDR3 is 15 amino acids long. After removal of 6 bases from V and 6 bases from J, the junction contained 10 bases not matched to a gene. The CDR3 spells CASREGLGVSNEQFF. The CDR3 region has the DNA TGTGCCAGTAGGGAGGGACTAGGAGTCTCCAATGAGCAGTTCTTC. Filled out from reference TRBV19 and TRBJ2-1, the complete variable domain reads DGGITQSPKYLFRKEGQNVTLSCEQNLNHDAMYWYRQDPGQGLRLIYYSQIVNDFQKGDIAEGYSVSREKKESFPLTVTSAQKNPTAFYLCASREGLGVSNEQFFGPGTRLTVL.

The rearrangement joins TRBV18 to TRBJ2-3, with 9 bases that match TRBD2. The CDR3 runs 15 residues. Looked up from germline, CDR1 is KGHSH and CDR2 is LQKENI. Unmatched junction bases numbered 9, after V lost 6 bases and J lost 5 bases. CDR3 sequence (DNA): TGTGCCAGCTCCGAACATGTTAGCGGGGGAGATACGCAGTATTTT. Its protein is CASSEHVSGGDTQYF.

This chain uses TRBV27 with TRBJ2-5, with unresolved D. The CDR3 has 13 residues. The V gene's germline CDR1 is MNHEY and CDR2 SMNVEV (reference sequence). The V gene lost 3 bases and the J gene lost 2 bases, with 7 bases spanning the gap. The CDR3 DNA reads as TGTGCCAGCAGTTTTTCAGTACAAGAGACCCAGTACTTC. Protein product: CASSFSVQETQYF.

This chain links TRBV7-9 with TRBJ2-7, with 7 bases lining up with TRBD2. The germline V gene encodes CDR1 SEHNR and CDR2 FQNEAQ (reference sequence). V lost 4 bases, J lost 2 bases, and 8 bases stayed unmatched. The CDR3 runs to 15 residues. DNA of the CDR3: TGTGCCAGCAGCTCCCCGGGGGGAGTTGCCTACGAGCAGTACTTC. Translation gives CASSSPGGVAYEQYF.